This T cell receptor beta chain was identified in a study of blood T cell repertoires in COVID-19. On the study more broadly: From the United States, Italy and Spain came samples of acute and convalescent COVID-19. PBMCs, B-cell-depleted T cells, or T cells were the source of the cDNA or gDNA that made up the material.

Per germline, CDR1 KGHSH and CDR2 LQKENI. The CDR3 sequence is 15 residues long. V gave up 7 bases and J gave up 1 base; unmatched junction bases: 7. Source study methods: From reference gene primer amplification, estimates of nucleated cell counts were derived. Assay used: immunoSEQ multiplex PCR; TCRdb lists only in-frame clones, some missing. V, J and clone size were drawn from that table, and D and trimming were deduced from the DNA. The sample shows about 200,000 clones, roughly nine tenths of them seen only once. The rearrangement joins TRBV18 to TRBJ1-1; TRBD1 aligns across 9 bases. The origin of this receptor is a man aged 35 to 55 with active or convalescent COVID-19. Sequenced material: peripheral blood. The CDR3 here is CASFSGTGKNTEAFF. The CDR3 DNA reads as TGTGCCAGCTTTTCCGGGACAGGGAAGAACACTGAAGCTTTCTTT.